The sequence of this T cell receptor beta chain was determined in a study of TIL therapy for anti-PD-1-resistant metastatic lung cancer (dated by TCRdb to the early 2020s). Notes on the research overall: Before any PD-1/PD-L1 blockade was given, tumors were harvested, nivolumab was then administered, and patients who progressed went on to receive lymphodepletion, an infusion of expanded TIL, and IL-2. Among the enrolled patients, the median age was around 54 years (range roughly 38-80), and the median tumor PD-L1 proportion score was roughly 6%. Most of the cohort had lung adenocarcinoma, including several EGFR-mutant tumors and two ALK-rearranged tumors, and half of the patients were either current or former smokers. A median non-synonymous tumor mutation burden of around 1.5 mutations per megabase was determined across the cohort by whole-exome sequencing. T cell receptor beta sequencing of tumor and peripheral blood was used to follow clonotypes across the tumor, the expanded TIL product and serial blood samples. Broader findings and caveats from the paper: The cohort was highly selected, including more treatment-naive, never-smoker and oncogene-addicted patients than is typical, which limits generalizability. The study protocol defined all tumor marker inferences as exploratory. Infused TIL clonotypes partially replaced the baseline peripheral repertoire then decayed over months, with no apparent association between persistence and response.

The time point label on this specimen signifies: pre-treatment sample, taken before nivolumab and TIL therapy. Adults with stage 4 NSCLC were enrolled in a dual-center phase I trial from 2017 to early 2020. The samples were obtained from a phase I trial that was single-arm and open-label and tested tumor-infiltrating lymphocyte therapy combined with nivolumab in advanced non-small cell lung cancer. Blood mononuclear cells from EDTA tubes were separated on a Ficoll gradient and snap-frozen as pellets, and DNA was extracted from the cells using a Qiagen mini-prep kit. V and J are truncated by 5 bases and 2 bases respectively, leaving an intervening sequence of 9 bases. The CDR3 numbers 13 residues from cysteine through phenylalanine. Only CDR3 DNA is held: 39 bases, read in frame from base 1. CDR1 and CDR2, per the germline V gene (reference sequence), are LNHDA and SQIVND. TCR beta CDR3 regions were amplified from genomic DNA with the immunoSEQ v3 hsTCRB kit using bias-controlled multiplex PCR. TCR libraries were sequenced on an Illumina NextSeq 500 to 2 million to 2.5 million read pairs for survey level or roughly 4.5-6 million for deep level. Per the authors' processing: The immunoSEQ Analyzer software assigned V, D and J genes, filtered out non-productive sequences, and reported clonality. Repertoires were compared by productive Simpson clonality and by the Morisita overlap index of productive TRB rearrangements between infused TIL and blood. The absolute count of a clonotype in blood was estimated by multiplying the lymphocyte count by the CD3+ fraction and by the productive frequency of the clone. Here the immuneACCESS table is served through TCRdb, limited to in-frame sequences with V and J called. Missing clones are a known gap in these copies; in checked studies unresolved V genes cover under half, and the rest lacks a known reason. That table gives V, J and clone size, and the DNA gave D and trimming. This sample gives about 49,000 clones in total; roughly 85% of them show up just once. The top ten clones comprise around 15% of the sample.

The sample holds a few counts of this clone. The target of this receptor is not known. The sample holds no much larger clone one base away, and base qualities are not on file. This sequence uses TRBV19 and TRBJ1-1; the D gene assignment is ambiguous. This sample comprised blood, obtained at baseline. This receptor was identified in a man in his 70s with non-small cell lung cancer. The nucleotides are TGTGCCAGTAGTGAGGGTGTAAACACTGAAGCTTTCTTT. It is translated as CASSEGVNTEAFF.